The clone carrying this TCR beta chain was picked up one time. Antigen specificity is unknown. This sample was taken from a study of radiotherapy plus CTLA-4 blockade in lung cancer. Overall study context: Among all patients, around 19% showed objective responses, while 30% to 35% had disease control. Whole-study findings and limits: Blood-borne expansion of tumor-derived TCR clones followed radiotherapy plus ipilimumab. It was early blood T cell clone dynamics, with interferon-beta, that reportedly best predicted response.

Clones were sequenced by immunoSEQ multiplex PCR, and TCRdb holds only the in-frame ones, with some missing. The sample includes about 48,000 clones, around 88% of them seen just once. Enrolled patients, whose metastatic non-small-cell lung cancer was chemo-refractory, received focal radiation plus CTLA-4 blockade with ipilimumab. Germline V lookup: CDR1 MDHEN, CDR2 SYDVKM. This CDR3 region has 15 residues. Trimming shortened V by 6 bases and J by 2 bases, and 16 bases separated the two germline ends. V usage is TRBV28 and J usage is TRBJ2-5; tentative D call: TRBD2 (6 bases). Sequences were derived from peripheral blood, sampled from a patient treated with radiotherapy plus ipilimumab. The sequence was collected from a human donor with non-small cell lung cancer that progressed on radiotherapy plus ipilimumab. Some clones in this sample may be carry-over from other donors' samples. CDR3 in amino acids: CASSLPGERQETQYF. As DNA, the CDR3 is TGTGCCAGCAGCCTCCCGGGGGAGAGGCAAGAGACCCAGTACTTC.